A selection of T cell receptor beta chains follows, all from one sample in a study of cytomegalovirus exposure and HLA in healthy donors. TCRdb keeps only in-frame clones here, not all; method: immunoSEQ multiplex PCR. The sample consists of under 150,000 clones, 65% to 85% of them appearing once. The material sequenced was PBMCs. The receptors here all came from a woman aged 18-35 years in good health and CMV-seronegative. The CDR3 runs from the conserved cysteine through the conserved F or W. D genes are given only for firm matches. The size field is filled for only some rows; it gives once, few, many or a size class.

CDR3 protein: CASSQIGQGPKLFF
CDR3 DNA: TGCGCCAGCAGCCAAATAGGACAGGGACCGAAACTGTTTTTT
D gene: TRBD1
J gene: TRBJ1-4
clone size: few
CDR3 length: 14
V gene: TRBV4-1

CDR3 protein: CASRDGGVGLNTEAFF
CDR3 DNA: TGCGCCAGCAGGGACGGGGGGGTCGGGTTGAACACTGAAGCTTTCTTT
D gene: NA
J gene: TRBJ1-1
clone size: NA
CDR3 length: 16
V gene: TRBV5-1

CDR3 protein: CSVDRGVGETQYF
CDR3 DNA: TGCAGCGTTGACAGGGGAGTGGGTGAGACCCAGTACTTC
D gene: NA
J gene: TRBJ2-5
clone size: NA
CDR3 length: 13
V gene: TRBV29-1

CDR3 protein: CASSIGTGVNTEAFF
CDR3 DNA: TGTGCCAGTAGTATCGGGACAGGGGTGAACACTGAAGCTTTCTTT
D gene: TRBD1
J gene: TRBJ1-1
clone size: NA
CDR3 length: 15
V gene: TRBV19

CDR3 protein: CASSATGGHEQYF
CDR3 DNA: TGTGCCAGCAGTGCCACAGGGGGTCACGAGCAGTACTTC
D gene: TRBD1
J gene: TRBJ2-7
clone size: NA
CDR3 length: 13
V gene: TRBV6-1

CDR3 protein: CSVLTGSRDEQFF
CDR3 DNA: TGCAGCGTGCTGACAGGGAGTAGAGATGAGCAGTTCTTC
D gene: TRBD1
J gene: TRBJ2-1
clone size: NA
CDR3 length: 13
V gene: TRBV29-1

CDR3 protein: CAWSLAGTANTEAFF
CDR3 DNA: TGTGCCTGGAGTTTGGCCGGGACAGCTAACACTGAAGCTTTCTTT
D gene: TRBD1
J gene: TRBJ1-1
clone size: few
CDR3 length: 15
V gene: TRBV30

CDR3 protein: CATSAGTSGSRSSYEQYF
CDR3 DNA: TGCGCCACCAGTGCCGGGACTAGCGGGAGTCGGAGCTCCTACGAGCAGTACTTC
D gene: TRBD2
J gene: TRBJ2-7
clone size: NA
CDR3 length: 18
V gene: TRBV5-1

CDR3 protein: CASSLAGENTEAFF
CDR3 DNA: TGCGCCAGCAGCTTGGCAGGGGAGAACACTGAAGCTTTCTTT
D gene: NA
J gene: TRBJ1-1
clone size: few
CDR3 length: 14
V gene: TRBV5-1

CDR3 protein: CASKEYQETQYF
CDR3 DNA: TGTGCCAGCAAAGAGTACCAAGAGACCCAGTACTTC
D gene: NA
J gene: TRBJ2-5
clone size: NA
CDR3 length: 12
V gene: TRBV2

CDR3 protein: CASSFREGPYEQYF
CDR3 DNA: TGTGCCAGCAGCTTCCGGGAGGGTCCCTACGAGCAGTACTTC
D gene: TRBD2
J gene: TRBJ2-7
clone size: few
CDR3 length: 14
V gene: TRBV7-2

CDR3 protein: CASSHPGLAGGPNEQYF
CDR3 DNA: TGTGCCAGCAGCCACCCGGGACTAGCGGGAGGGCCGAACGAGCAGTACTTC
D gene: TRBD2
J gene: TRBJ2-7
clone size: NA
CDR3 length: 17
V gene: TRBV7-9

CDR3 protein: CAWGTGTYEQYF
CDR3 DNA: TGTGCCTGGGGGACAGGGACCTACGAGCAGTACTTC
D gene: TRBD1
J gene: TRBJ2-7
clone size: NA
CDR3 length: 12
V gene: TRBV30

CDR3 protein: CSAAGLAGASEQFF
CDR3 DNA: TGCAGCGCGGCAGGACTAGCGGGGGCTAGCGAGCAGTTCTTC
D gene: TRBD2
J gene: TRBJ2-1
clone size: few
CDR3 length: 14
V gene: TRBV29-1

CDR3 protein: CASRGGMGKLFF
CDR3 DNA: TGTGCCAGCAGAGGGGGAATGGGAAAACTGTTTTTT
D gene: NA
J gene: TRBJ1-4
clone size: few
CDR3 length: 12
V gene: TRBV2

CDR3 protein: CASRGQGNQPQHF
CDR3 DNA: TGTGCCAGCAGGGGACAGGGCAATCAGCCCCAGCATTTT
D gene: TRBD1
J gene: TRBJ1-5
clone size: NA
CDR3 length: 13
V gene: TRBV2

CDR3 protein: CASRGSYEQYF
CDR3 DNA: TGTGCCAGCCGGGGTTCCTACGAGCAGTACTTC
D gene: NA
J gene: TRBJ2-7
clone size: NA
CDR3 length: 11
V gene: TRBV7-8

CDR3 protein: CSVVASGVNTGELFF
CDR3 DNA: TGCAGCGTTGTGGCTAGCGGGGTAAACACCGGGGAGCTGTTTTTT
D gene: TRBD2
J gene: TRBJ2-2
clone size: once
CDR3 length: 15
V gene: TRBV29-1

CDR3 protein: CAISDRGNEQFF
CDR3 DNA: TGTGCCATCAGTGACAGGGGGAATGAGCAGTTCTTC
D gene: TRBD1
J gene: TRBJ2-1
clone size: NA
CDR3 length: 12
V gene: TRBV10-3

CDR3 protein: CASSLTASDSYEQYF
CDR3 DNA: TGTGCCAGCTCTCTAACAGCCTCCGACTCCTACGAGCAGTACTTC
D gene: NA
J gene: TRBJ2-7
clone size: NA
CDR3 length: 15
V gene: TRBV18

CDR3 protein: CASSSQGAYEQYF
CDR3 DNA: TGCGCCAGCAGCTCCCAGGGTGCTTACGAGCAGTACTTC
D gene: NA
J gene: TRBJ2-7
clone size: NA
CDR3 length: 13
V gene: TRBV5-1

CDR3 protein: CASSPGQTLDTQYF
CDR3 DNA: TGCGCCAGCAGCCCAGGACAAACACTAGATACGCAGTATTTT
D gene: NA
J gene: TRBJ2-3
clone size: NA
CDR3 length: 14
V gene: TRBV5-1

CDR3 protein: CAISESRRGSPYNEQFF
CDR3 DNA: TGTGCCATCAGTGAGTCGAGGAGGGGTTCCCCCTACAATGAGCAGTTCTTC
D gene: NA
J gene: TRBJ2-1
clone size: few
CDR3 length: 17
V gene: TRBV10-3

CDR3 protein: CASSNRKDSGSNGYTF
CDR3 DNA: TGTGCCAGCAGCAATCGCAAGGATAGCGGCTCGAATGGCTACACCTTC
D gene: NA
J gene: TRBJ1-2
clone size: few
CDR3 length: 16
V gene: TRBV21-1

CDR3 protein: CATTRYVEGTEAFF
CDR3 DNA: TGTGCCACCACTCGATATGTCGAGGGCACTGAAGCTTTCTTT
D gene: NA
J gene: TRBJ1-1
clone size: few
CDR3 length: 14
V gene: TRBV5-6

CDR3 protein: CASCPGSGNYGYTF
CDR3 DNA: TGTGCCAGCTGTCCCGGTTCGGGGAACTATGGCTACACCTTC
D gene: NA
J gene: TRBJ1-2
clone size: NA
CDR3 length: 14
V gene: TRBV6-5

CDR3 protein: CASSQWGSGTGDTQYF
CDR3 DNA: TGTGCCAGCAGCCAATGGGGTAGCGGGACGGGAGATACGCAGTATTTT
D gene: TRBD2
J gene: TRBJ2-3
clone size: NA
CDR3 length: 16
V gene: TRBV5-6

CDR3 protein: CASSAPGGGGYGYTF
CDR3 DNA: TGTGCCAGCAGCGCACCAGGGGGCGGCGGCTATGGCTACACCTTC
D gene: TRBD1
J gene: TRBJ1-2
clone size: NA
CDR3 length: 15
V gene: TRBV9

CDR3 protein: CASSPSGLVNEQFF
CDR3 DNA: TGTGCCAGCAGCCCTTCCGGACTCGTCAATGAGCAGTTCTTC
D gene: NA
J gene: TRBJ2-1
clone size: once
CDR3 length: 14
V gene: TRBV6-5

CDR3 protein: CASSTGLAEQYF
CDR3 DNA: TGTGCCAGCAGCACCGGACTAGCGGAGCAGTACTTC
D gene: TRBD2
J gene: TRBJ2-7
clone size: NA
CDR3 length: 12
V gene: TRBV5-4

CDR3 protein: CASSYGGKETQYF
CDR3 DNA: TGTGCCAGCAGTTATGGGGGGAAGGAGACCCAGTACTTC
D gene: NA
J gene: TRBJ2-5
clone size: NA
CDR3 length: 13
V gene: TRBV6-5

CDR3 protein: CASSPPGQGWFGYTF
CDR3 DNA: TGTGCCAGCTCACCACCGGGACAGGGGTGGTTTGGCTACACCTTC
D gene: TRBD1
J gene: TRBJ1-2
clone size: NA
CDR3 length: 15
V gene: TRBV18

CDR3 protein: CASSVGHYHEQFF
CDR3 DNA: TGTGCCAGCAGCGTAGGTCACTATCATGAGCAGTTCTTC
D gene: NA
J gene: TRBJ2-1
clone size: NA
CDR3 length: 13
V gene: TRBV7-2

CDR3 protein: CASSPGTGTLPYGYTF
CDR3 DNA: TGTGCCAGCAGTCCCGGGACAGGGACCCTTCCCTATGGCTACACCTTC
D gene: TRBD1
J gene: TRBJ1-2
clone size: NA
CDR3 length: 16
V gene: TRBV27

CDR3 protein: CASSPWTGEASEAFF
CDR3 DNA: TGTGCCAGCAGCCCCTGGACAGGGGAGGCGTCTGAAGCTTTCTTT
D gene: TRBD1
J gene: TRBJ1-1
clone size: NA
CDR3 length: 15
V gene: TRBV5-6

CDR3 protein: CASGRGYEQYF
CDR3 DNA: TGTGCCAGCGGACGGGGCTACGAGCAGTACTTC
D gene: NA
J gene: TRBJ2-7
clone size: NA
CDR3 length: 11
V gene: TRBV6-5

CDR3 protein: CASSSQMGQMNTEAFF
CDR3 DNA: TGTGCCAGCAGCTCCCAGATGGGACAGATGAACACTGAAGCTTTCTTT
D gene: TRBD1
J gene: TRBJ1-1
clone size: NA
CDR3 length: 16
V gene: TRBV7-6

CDR3 protein: CASSEAGPGVQGGYTF
CDR3 DNA: TGTGCCAGCAGTGAAGCCGGCCCAGGGGTTCAGGGTGGCTACACCTTC
D gene: NA
J gene: TRBJ1-2
clone size: once
CDR3 length: 16
V gene: TRBV2

CDR3 protein: CAWSTGSSYEQYF
CDR3 DNA: TGTGCCTGGAGTACAGGGAGCTCCTACGAGCAGTACTTC
D gene: NA
J gene: TRBJ2-7
clone size: once
CDR3 length: 13
V gene: TRBV30

CDR3 protein: CASSQDGGTEAFF
CDR3 DNA: TGTGCCAGCAGCCAAGACGGAGGCACTGAAGCTTTCTTT
D gene: NA
J gene: TRBJ1-1
clone size: once
CDR3 length: 13
V gene: TRBV4-2

CDR3 protein: CASSLGQYSNQPQHF
CDR3 DNA: TGTGCCAGCAGCCTCGGACAGTATAGCAATCAGCCCCAGCATTTT
D gene: NA
J gene: TRBJ1-5
clone size: once
CDR3 length: 15
V gene: TRBV6-6

CDR3 protein: CASSPSSYEQYF
CDR3 DNA: TGCGCCAGCAGCCCGAGCTCCTACGAGCAGTACTTC
D gene: NA
J gene: TRBJ2-7
clone size: NA
CDR3 length: 12
V gene: TRBV5-1